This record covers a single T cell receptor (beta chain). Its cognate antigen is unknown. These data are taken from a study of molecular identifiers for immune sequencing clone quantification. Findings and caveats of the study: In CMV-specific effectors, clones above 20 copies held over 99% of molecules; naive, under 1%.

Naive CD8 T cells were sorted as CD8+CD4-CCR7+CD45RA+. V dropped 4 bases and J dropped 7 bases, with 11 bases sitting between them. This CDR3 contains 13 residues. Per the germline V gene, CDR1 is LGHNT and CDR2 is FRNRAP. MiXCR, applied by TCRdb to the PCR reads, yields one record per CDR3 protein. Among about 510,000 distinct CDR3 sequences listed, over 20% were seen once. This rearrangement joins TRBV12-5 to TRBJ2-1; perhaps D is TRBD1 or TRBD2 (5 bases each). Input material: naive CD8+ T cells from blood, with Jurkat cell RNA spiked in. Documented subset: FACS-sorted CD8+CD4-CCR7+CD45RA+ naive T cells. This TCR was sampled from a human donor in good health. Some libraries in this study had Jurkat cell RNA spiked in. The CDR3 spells CASGSGRPNEQFF. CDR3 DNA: TGTGCTAGTGGTTCGGGACGCCCGAATGAGCAGTTCTTC.